The source of this T cell receptor beta chain is a study of human T cells and chemical hapten exposure. For the study at large: Throughout a study of 20 to 25 weeks, patients underwent weekly scalp administration of diphenylcyclopropenone doses.

Study conclusions and caveats: Clustering by CDR3 similarity yielded significantly more large clusters from expanded TCRs than controls. Because all patients had alopecia, their immune responses might differ from healthy ones.

This clonotype appeared many times. Its antigen is still unknown. The germline V and J ends were trimmed by 4 bases and 4 bases, with 13 bases remaining between them. The V gene's germline CDR1 is GTSNPN and CDR2 SVGIG (reference sequence). There are 13 residues in the CDR3. The time point: patch test 2, 6 weeks after DPC sensitization. As for treatment: therapeutic diphenylcyclopropenone sensitization with weekly scalp DPC. It was unfractionated whole blood from which total RNA was extracted. TCRdb ran MiXCR on the RACE reads and lists one entry per CDR3 protein. The sample lists 110,000 to 150,000 distinct CDR3 sequences; about an eighth were seen once.

The chain carries TRBV30 and TRBJ1-1; D is unresolved. This clonotype was obtained from a woman in her fifties or sixties with alopecia areata. Some clones in this sample may be carry-over from other donors' samples. The source was whole blood, collected in connection with sensitization to the hapten diphenylcyclopropenone (DPC). The CDR3: CAWKLQRGTEAFF. CDR3 in DNA: TGTGCCTGGAAACTACAGCGGGGCACTGAAGCTTTCTTT.